A selection of T cell receptor beta chains follows, all from one sample in a study of T cells after yellow fever vaccination. Via MiXCR, TCRdb re-called the 5' RACE reads, giving one row per CDR3 protein. The repertoire consists of 200,000 to 300,000 distinct CDR3 sequences, with less than 8.5% occurring once and the leading ten covering roughly 0.93%. The sample here was CD4+ T cells sorted from PBMCs, taken 15 days after the yellow fever booster vaccination. These receptors were taken from a man aged 30 to 39 who received the YFV17D yellow fever vaccine. The conserved cysteine and the conserved F or W are not part of the CDR3 here.

v_call cdr3_aa
TRBV11-2 ASKRNAGELF
TRBV12-3/TRBV12-4 ASNPGPLGNTEAF
TRBV12-3/TRBV12-4 ASSRGASGLARETQY
TRBV7-3 ASSLTRFTEQF
TRBV11-1 ASSLEVGGGGQGRSYEQF
TRBV12-3/TRBV12-4 ASSTQAAGPQH
TRBV20-1 SARRSSYEQY
TRBV28 ASSLSVWTASSYNSPLH
TRBV27 ASSLGASGRAETHY
TRBV27 ASLDGVAPNEQF
TRBV6-5 ASSYLPGTGYNEAF
TRBV5-1 ASGQGGTEAF
TRBV15 ATSRVGSTDTQY
TRBV9 ASSEGRGLYNEQF
TRBV5-1 ASSLWLNTGELF
TRBV5-1 ASSLEGTGHYEQY
TRBV6-5 ASSFTLASATNEQF
TRBV6-5 ASSKGWADTQY
TRBV28 ASRGSSYNEQF
TRBV12-3/TRBV12-4 ASSFWEGNTEAF
TRBV23-1 ASRSLAGAYNEQF
TRBV5-6 ASSMYNEQF
TRBV14 ASSQGRGRNEQF
TRBV6-1 ASTWGQHNQPQH
TRBV7-2 ASSSGQGGSYEQY
TRBV6-5 ASSSGISTQY
TRBV5-1 ASSREGRQETQY
TRBV3-1 ASGGGEDEAF
TRBV19 AVSDRAGQPQH
TRBV20-1 SAVGTSYEQY
TRBV27 AISSRDRRREQY
TRBV11-2 ASSSALPSGRINEQF
TRBV15 ATSRLAGDTQY
TRBV24-1 ATSTTSGGQETQY
TRBV20-1 SARQGAGGDEQY
TRBV3-1 ASSHRTGGYGYT
TRBV4-1 ASSQPIGLAGVNEQF
TRBV20-1 SAKLGTSVYEQY
TRBV18 ASSYGTSGRILDNEQF
TRBV7-9 ASSFLDRLTGELF
TRBV10-2 ASSLAEGPQF
TRBV6-2/TRBV6-3 ASSYTGTATYEQY
TRBV20-1 SARGTDFLDTQY
TRBV20-1 SARRDSQMEGAF
TRBV7-2 ASRNYNEQF
TRBV12-3/TRBV12-4 ASRFRDYQQETQY
TRBV5-6 ASSLVAVSYEQY
TRBV30 AWSPRSDRVY
TRBV5-1 ASSFRGLAGGYNEQF
TRBV7-9 ASSLFLPDEQY
TRBV20-1 SARDWSSAETQY
TRBV5-4 ASSSDSGNEQF
TRBV20-1 SAAAHGGGATTDTQY